A selection of T cell receptor beta chains follows, all from one sample in a study of CD8 T cells in ankylosing spondylitis. Each CDR3 protein gets one entry after TCRdb re-called the 5' RACE reads with MiXCR. Of about 440,000 distinct CDR3 sequences in the sample, 15% to 20% are singletons; the top ten hold 0.85% to 1.3%. Sequencing input: blood, either unsorted or a sorted T cell fraction (not recorded which). The receptors come from a male donor with ankylosing spondylitis. Each CDR3 is given with its conserved first and last residue. Each record gives: J gene, D gene, V gene, CDR3 protein. D genes are given only for firm matches.

>TRBJ2-1|.|TRBV18
CASSPNQGSYNEQFF
>TRBJ2-1|TRBD2|TRBV5-1
CASAGDSSYNEQFF
>TRBJ2-5|TRBD1|TRBV5-1
CASSKDRGPETQYF
>TRBJ2-3|TRBD2|TRBV7-2
CASSFRRGTGDTQYF
>TRBJ1-1|TRBD1|TRBV11-1
CASSRGQGEVTEAFF
>TRBJ2-7|.|TRBV10-3
CAISPDSFEQYF
>TRBJ1-6|.|TRBV5-5
CASSYTSDNSPLHF
>TRBJ2-1|.|TRBV7-8
CASSLGEHEQFF
>TRBJ1-2|.|TRBV11-2
CATSQGIYGYTF
>TRBJ1-5|TRBD1|TRBV13
CASSLGSGGYQPQHF
>TRBJ2-5|TRBD2|TRBV12-3/TRBV12-4
CASSRGLAGGETQYF
>TRBJ2-5|.|TRBV18
CASSRSEETQYF
>TRBJ2-2|.|TRBV6-2/TRBV6-3
CASSLRRAQNTGELFF
>TRBJ2-5|TRBD2|TRBV20-1
CSARSLAGVVQETQYF
>TRBJ1-2|.|TRBV5-1
CASRPRLDYGYTF
>TRBJ2-3|TRBD2|TRBV11-2
CASSLWVAGEGRADTQYF
>TRBJ1-1|TRBD1|TRBV18
CASSPPSGGRSEAFF
>TRBJ2-5|TRBD2|TRBV3-1
CASSQLGLAGGETQYF
>TRBJ2-1|.|TRBV10-2
CGAGRPVFF
>TRBJ2-7|.|TRBV30
CAYRREVVSSEQYF
>TRBJ2-1|.|TRBV12-3/TRBV12-4
CASSSKGNLYNEQFF
>TRBJ2-3|TRBD1|TRBV29-1
CSVDGDRGWADTQYF
>TRBJ2-2|.|TRBV7-2
CASSLEGGLNTGELFF
>TRBJ1-5|.|TRBV7-2
CASSLGVRGEQPQHF
>TRBJ1-2|.|TRBV2
CASRGDRRVGYTF
>TRBJ2-5|TRBD1|TRBV24-1
CATSSNRGVETQYF
>TRBJ1-2|.|TRBV7-8
CASSSILGGYTF
>TRBJ1-1|.|TRBV5-6
CASSQGVDTEAFF
>TRBJ1-1|.|TRBV5-1
CASSSNLNSNTEAFF
>TRBJ1-6|.|TRBV25-1
CASRREDNSPLHF
>TRBJ2-1|.|TRBV5-1
CASRLLAASYNEQFF
>TRBJ1-6|TRBD1|TRBV11-2
CASSSTGTGNSPLHF
>TRBJ2-7|TRBD2|TRBV20-1
CSARDHGTSAYEQYF
>TRBJ2-3|.|TRBV28
CASSFRADSGDTQYF
>TRBJ2-2|TRBD1|TRBV20-1
CSASPGTGGRTGELFF
>TRBJ2-5|TRBD2|TRBV10-3
CAIGSGTTYQETQYF
>TRBJ2-1|.|TRBV7-3
CASSLTWNNEQFF
>TRBJ1-3|.|TRBV5-1
CASSLGGSGNTTYF
>TRBJ2-3|.|TRBV7-2
CASSSGTLNTDTQYF
>TRBJ2-7|TRBD2|TRBV10-3
CATTGTSGSAYEQYF
>TRBJ1-3|.|TRBV6-1
CASSMTASSGNTIYF
>TRBJ2-6|.|TRBV4-1
CASSPGHHSGANVLTF
>TRBJ2-2|.|TRBV6-2/TRBV6-3
CASSFPDYTGELFF
>TRBJ2-5|.|TRBV5-1
CASSGGGSGYQETQYF
>TRBJ1-2|.|TRBV9
CASSVVDATYGYTF
>TRBJ2-4|TRBD2|TRBV12-3/TRBV12-4
CASSLIEGREQNIQYF
>TRBJ2-3|.|TRBV7-9
CASSLILNTDTQYF
>TRBJ1-2|.|TRBV2
CASSVNRSYGYTF